Listed below are T cell receptor beta chains from one sample, sequenced in a study of cytomegalovirus exposure and HLA in healthy donors. The repertoire was sequenced with immunoSEQ multiplex PCR; TCRdb's copy has only in-frame clones and lacks some. Of around 190,000 clones detected, around 79% appear once; the ten largest clones hold more than 0.55%. Sequenced material: PBMCs. The receptors originated from a woman aged 40 to 55 in good health and CMV-seronegative. The CDR3 runs from the conserved cysteine through the conserved F or W. Fields, in order: CDR3 protein, CDR3 DNA, J gene, D gene, clone size, V gene. D genes are given only for firm matches. A clone size is listed for some rows: how often the clone was seen (once, few, many), or a class if it is expanded.

CDR3aa: CASSSLDKDYGYTF; CDR3nt: TGCGCCAGCAGCTCCTTGGACAAGGACTATGGCTACACCTTC; j_gene: TRBJ1-2; d_gene: .; abundance: .; v_gene: TRBV5-1
CDR3aa: CASSLQGVRAQPQHF; CDR3nt: TGTGCCAGCAGTTTACAGGGGGTACGGGCTCAGCCCCAGCATTTT; j_gene: TRBJ1-5; d_gene: TRBD1; abundance: .; v_gene: TRBV28
CDR3aa: CASSESTGSLYNEQFF; CDR3nt: TGTGCCAGCAGTGAGTCTACAGGGTCCCTATACAATGAGCAGTTCTTC; j_gene: TRBJ2-1; d_gene: .; abundance: .; v_gene: TRBV6-1
CDR3aa: CASSDRGGPSYEQYF; CDR3nt: TGTGCCAGTTCCGACAGGGGGGGTCCCTCCTACGAGCAGTACTTC; j_gene: TRBJ2-7; d_gene: TRBD1; abundance: .; v_gene: TRBV19
CDR3aa: CASSPSRPGGYGNQPQHF; CDR3nt: TGTGCCAGCAGCCCATCACGGCCAGGGGGATACGGCAATCAGCCCCAGCATTTT; j_gene: TRBJ1-5; d_gene: TRBD1; abundance: .; v_gene: TRBV7-2
CDR3aa: CAISEPPGTAQGKYF; CDR3nt: TGTGCCATCAGTGAGCCACCCGGGACAGCACAGGGCAAGTACTTC; j_gene: TRBJ2-7; d_gene: TRBD1; abundance: once; v_gene: TRBV10-3
CDR3aa: CASRATGGNWETQYF; CDR3nt: TGTGCCAGCAGGGCGACAGGGGGCAACTGGGAGACCCAGTACTTC; j_gene: TRBJ2-5; d_gene: TRBD1; abundance: .; v_gene: TRBV2
CDR3aa: CASTTPRTASYNEQFF; CDR3nt: TGCGCCAGCACCACCCCCCGGACAGCATCTTACAATGAGCAGTTCTTC; j_gene: TRBJ2-1; d_gene: .; abundance: .; v_gene: TRBV5-1
CDR3aa: CASSLSMIGAEAFF; CDR3nt: TGTGCCAGCAGTTTATCGATGATCGGGGCTGAAGCTTTCTTT; j_gene: TRBJ1-1; d_gene: .; abundance: .; v_gene: TRBV27
CDR3aa: CASSVDPLAGNTIYF; CDR3nt: TGTGCCAGCAGCGTAGACCCCTTAGCTGGAAACACCATATATTTT; j_gene: TRBJ1-3; d_gene: .; abundance: .; v_gene: TRBV9
CDR3aa: CASSLEGTGFHEQYF; CDR3nt: TGCGCCAGCAGCTTGGAGGGGACAGGGTTTCACGAGCAGTACTTC; j_gene: TRBJ2-7; d_gene: TRBD1; abundance: .; v_gene: TRBV5-1
CDR3aa: CASSQSGVADNEQFF; CDR3nt: TGCGCCAGCAGCCAGTCAGGGGTCGCAGACAATGAGCAGTTCTTC; j_gene: TRBJ2-1; d_gene: .; abundance: .; v_gene: TRBV4-1
CDR3aa: CASSVDGQGVQPQHF; CDR3nt: TGTGCCAGCAGCGTAGATGGACAGGGTGTTCAGCCCCAGCATTTT; j_gene: TRBJ1-5; d_gene: TRBD1; abundance: few; v_gene: TRBV9
CDR3aa: CASSINRGSSYGYTF; CDR3nt: TGTGCCAGTAGTATAAACAGGGGTAGTAGCTATGGCTACACCTTC; j_gene: TRBJ1-2; d_gene: TRBD1; abundance: .; v_gene: TRBV19
CDR3aa: CGTGGAKNIQYF; CDR3nt: TGTGGGACAGGGGGAGCCAAAAACATTCAGTACTTC; j_gene: TRBJ2-4; d_gene: TRBD1; abundance: .; v_gene: TRBV6-6
CDR3aa: CASSLVGQGLTGELFF; CDR3nt: TGCGCCAGCAGCTTGGTGGGACAGGGGTTGACCGGGGAGCTGTTTTTT; j_gene: TRBJ2-2; d_gene: TRBD1; abundance: few; v_gene: TRBV5-1
CDR3aa: CASSSPQEEHQETQYF; CDR3nt: TGTGCCAGCAGCTCTCCCCAGGAGGAACACCAAGAGACCCAGTACTTC; j_gene: TRBJ2-5; d_gene: .; abundance: .; v_gene: TRBV7-9
CDR3aa: CASSLAAESTGEPFF; CDR3nt: TGCGCCAGCAGCTTGGCGGCAGAGAGCACCGGGGAGCCGTTTTTT; j_gene: TRBJ2-2; d_gene: .; abundance: .; v_gene: TRBV5-1
CDR3aa: CASRGGRSRGTQYF; CDR3nt: TGTGCCAGCAGGGGGGGACGGTCGCGGGGTACCCAGTACTTC; j_gene: TRBJ2-5; d_gene: .; abundance: .; v_gene: TRBV2
CDR3aa: CASSPPGAGRGYTF; CDR3nt: TGTGCCAGCTCACCACCAGGGGCAGGCCGTGGCTACACCTTC; j_gene: TRBJ1-2; d_gene: .; abundance: .; v_gene: TRBV18
CDR3aa: CASSLAQPTGASEKLFF; CDR3nt: TGCGCCAGCAGCTTGGCTCAACCGACAGGGGCGAGTGAAAAACTGTTTTTT; j_gene: TRBJ1-4; d_gene: TRBD1; abundance: .; v_gene: TRBV5-1
CDR3aa: CASRTGFSTEAFF; CDR3nt: TGTGCCAGCAGAACAGGGTTTAGCACTGAAGCTTTCTTT; j_gene: TRBJ1-1; d_gene: .; abundance: .; v_gene: TRBV7-9
CDR3aa: CASSVLGGASSYNEQFF; CDR3nt: TGTGCCAGCAGCGTACTGGGCGGGGCCAGCTCCTACAATGAGCAGTTCTTC; j_gene: TRBJ2-1; d_gene: .; abundance: .; v_gene: TRBV9
CDR3aa: CASSVGLQNTEAFF; CDR3nt: TGTGCCAGCAGCGTGGGACTCCAAAACACTGAAGCTTTCTTT; j_gene: TRBJ1-1; d_gene: .; abundance: .; v_gene: TRBV5-4
CDR3aa: CASSLGADYNEQFF; CDR3nt: TGTGCCAGCAGCTTAGGGGCAGATTACAATGAGCAGTTCTTC; j_gene: TRBJ2-1; d_gene: .; abundance: .; v_gene: TRBV7-9
CDR3aa: CAWSREVTEAFF; CDR3nt: TGTGCCTGGAGTCGGGAGGTGACTGAAGCTTTCTTT; j_gene: TRBJ1-1; d_gene: .; abundance: few; v_gene: TRBV30
CDR3aa: CSVEGLAGGYAYNEQFF; CDR3nt: TGCAGCGTTGAAGGACTAGCGGGAGGATACGCCTACAATGAGCAGTTCTTC; j_gene: TRBJ2-1; d_gene: TRBD2; abundance: .; v_gene: TRBV29-1
CDR3aa: CASTGTSSNTGELFF; CDR3nt: TGTGCCAGCACCGGGACTAGTTCGAACACCGGGGAGCTGTTTTTT; j_gene: TRBJ2-2; d_gene: TRBD2; abundance: few; v_gene: TRBV2
CDR3aa: CASSGGANTGELFF; CDR3nt: TGTGCCAGCAGCGGGGGGGCGAACACCGGGGAGCTGTTTTTT; j_gene: TRBJ2-2; d_gene: .; abundance: .; v_gene: TRBV9
CDR3aa: CASIFQRGLSYEQYF; CDR3nt: TGCGCCAGCATCTTCCAGCGGGGGCTTTCCTACGAGCAGTACTTC; j_gene: TRBJ2-7; d_gene: TRBD2; abundance: .; v_gene: TRBV5-1
CDR3aa: CASGPRALTDTQYF; CDR3nt: TGCGCCAGCGGACCGCGGGCCCTCACAGATACGCAGTATTTT; j_gene: TRBJ2-3; d_gene: .; abundance: .; v_gene: TRBV5-1
CDR3aa: CASRNRGSFWNEQFF; CDR3nt: TGTGCCAGTAGAAATCGCGGGAGCTTCTGGAATGAGCAGTTCTTC; j_gene: TRBJ2-1; d_gene: TRBD2; abundance: .; v_gene: TRBV19
CDR3aa: CASSEWGQGNYGYTF; CDR3nt: TGTGCCAGCAGTGAATGGGGACAGGGGAACTATGGCTACACCTTC; j_gene: TRBJ1-2; d_gene: TRBD1; abundance: few; v_gene: TRBV6-1
CDR3aa: CASSLSRDRGYTF; CDR3nt: TGTGCCAGCAGTTTATCCCGGGACAGAGGCTACACCTTC; j_gene: TRBJ1-2; d_gene: TRBD1; abundance: .; v_gene: TRBV27
CDR3aa: CSVRTGNTEAFF; CDR3nt: TGCAGCGTCCGGACAGGGAACACTGAAGCTTTCTTT; j_gene: TRBJ1-1; d_gene: TRBD1; abundance: .; v_gene: TRBV29-1
CDR3aa: CASRPTGGTEAFF; CDR3nt: TGTGCCAGCAGACCTACAGGGGGCACTGAAGCTTTCTTT; j_gene: TRBJ1-1; d_gene: TRBD1; abundance: few; v_gene: TRBV7-3